This T cell receptor (beta chain) is drawn from a study of blood T cell repertoires in COVID-19. Profiling relied on immunoSEQ multiplex PCR, and the TCRdb table lists in-frame clones only, not all of them. The sample lists roughly 250,000 clones; approximately 83% were seen once. V shed 5 bases and J 0 bases; nucleotides not matched to a gene: 9. The CDR3 is 16 amino acids. Per the germline V gene, CDR1 is MDHEN and CDR2 is SYDVKM. The TCR comes from a woman in her 30s who had recovered from COVID-19. V usage is TRBV28 and J usage is TRBJ2-7; 8 bases are a match to TRBD1. The sample consisted of PBMCs or T cells enriched from blood (not recorded which). The CDR3 is CASSTRDRGFSYEQYF. The CDR3 bases are TGTGCCAGCAGTACCCGAGACAGGGGATTCTCCTACGAGCAGTACTTC.